Sequencing of this T cell receptor (beta chain) was carried out in a study of cytomegalovirus exposure and HLA in healthy donors. Study information: Samples from HLA-typed donors yielded some 85 million unique TCRs in an early data release.

About this clone: As yet, its antigen is unknown.

Primers included in the PCR were 60 Vbeta and 13 Jbeta primers. TCRdb's table, derived via immunoSEQ multiplex PCR, lists solely in-frame clones and lacks some. The sample yields around 100,000 clones, around 75% seen once. Germline V gives CDR1 SGHRS, CDR2 YFSETQ. J gave up 5 bases and V 1 base, and 14 bases lay outside the gene matches. The CDR3 sequence is 19 residues long. Study results and limitations: It was taken for granted in presence/absence analyses that sequencing depth across donors was roughly uniform.

This receptor was taken from a woman aged 30 to 39 in good health and CMV-seronegative. The chain links TRBV5-1 to TRBJ2-1, with 11 positions matching TRBD2. The specimen was PBMCs. The chain's CDR3 is CASSLRFNSGRAGNNEQFF. The CDR3 DNA reads as TGCGCCAGCAGCTTGAGGTTTAATAGCGGGAGGGCCGGAAACAATGAGCAGTTCTTC.